The next 21 T cell receptor beta chains were all read from a single sample in a study of PD-L1 blockade in urothelial cancer. Here immunoSEQ multiplex PCR was the method, and the copy in TCRdb shows in-frame clones only, minus some. The sample has tens of thousands of clones, more than 75% seen once. The starting material was PBMCs, obtained around atezolizumab (anti-PD-L1) treatment. Receptor source: a man aged 45-60 years with urothelial cancer.

J is TRBJ2-1 and V is TRBV11-3; TRBD2 matches at 14 bases. In germline, CDR1 is SGHNT, CDR2 YENEEA. V dropped 4 bases and J dropped 5; count of bases not matched to a gene: 10. The CDR3 has 18 residues. Written as DNA, the CDR3 is TGTGCCAGCAGCTCCGGGACTAGCGGGAGTAAGTCCCACAATGAGCAGTTCTTC. Amino acid sequence: CASSSGTSGSKSHNEQFF.

This rearrangement joins TRBV11-2 to TRBJ1-2, with 9 bases matching TRBD1. This CDR3 is built from 15 residues. Germline CDR1 SGHAT, CDR2 FQNNGV. V trimming: 4 bases; J trimming: 0 bases; junction bases outside the gene matches: 3. The CDR3 DNA sequence: TGTGCCAGCAGCTGGGGACAGGGCACTAACTATGGCTACACCTTC. Translating it yields CASSWGQGTNYGYTF.

The rearrangement joins TRBV7-9 to TRBJ2-3, with 10 bases that match TRBD1. This CDR3 spans 17 amino acids. The germline gives CDR1 SEHNR, CDR2 FQNEAQ (reference sequence). The junction had 13 bases not matched to a gene; V was cut back by 5 bases and J by 5 bases. The CDR3 coding sequence is TGTGCCAGCAGCAGACGCCTGACAGGGGGCACGGGAGATACGCAGTATTTT. This gives the protein CASSRRLTGGTGDTQYF.

The V gene is TRBV5-6, the J gene TRBJ1-1; TRBD1 matches 9 bases. CDR1 and CDR2 (germline): SGHDT, YYEEEE. Trimming at V came to 4 bases and at J to 0 bases, leaving 7 bases not matched to a gene. The CDR3 sequence is 16 residues long. The CDR3 bases are TGTGCCAGCAGCCTGGGGACAGGGATGATGAACACTGAAGCTTTCTTT. It is translated as CASSLGTGMMNTEAFF.

V and J are TRBV7-2 and TRBJ2-3; 14 bases match TRBD2. Germline V gives CDR1 SGHTA, CDR2 FQGNSA. The CDR3 is 19 residues long. The V segment lost 5 bases and the J segment 2 bases; nucleotides outside the gene matches: 12. CDR3 in amino acids: CASSSGTSGGPIITDTQYF. CDR3 in DNA: TGTGCCAGCAGCAGCGGGACTAGCGGGGGACCTATAATCACAGATACGCAGTATTTT.

The CDR3 sequence is CASSFGQGGYGYTF. CDR3 DNA sequence: TGTGCCAGCAGCTTCGGACAGGGTGGCTATGGCTACACCTTC. The chain has TRBV11-2 and TRBJ1-2; TRBD1 matches 8 bases. J was trimmed by 4 bases and V by 3 bases; bases with no gene match: 4. CDR1 is SGHAT, CDR2 FQNNGV, per germline. CDR3 length: 14 amino acids.

V is TRBV30 and J is TRBJ2-3; TRBD2 agrees at 9 bases. This CDR3 comprises 12 residues. CDR1 and CDR2 from the germline V gene are GTSNPN and SVGIG (reference sequence). The V segment lost 5 bases and the J segment 7 bases; nucleotides outside the gene matches: 4. CDR3 sequence reads: CAWARGGHTQYF. The CDR3, as DNA: TGTGCCTGGGCGCGGGGGGGGCATACGCAGTATTTT.

This clone appeared a single time. As DNA, the CDR3 is TGTGCCAGCAGCTTTCAGGGATCACCCTATGGCTACACCTTC. Translation: CASSFQGSPYGYTF. The V gene is TRBV5-5, the J gene TRBJ1-2; possible D gene TRBD1, 5 bases. Germline CDR1 and CDR2: SGHKS and YYEKEE (reference sequence). The CDR3 runs 14 residues. The ends were cut back, 2 bases at V and 4 bases at J, with 12 bases in the middle. Full variable domain (rest looked up from reference TRBV5-5 and TRBJ1-2): DAGVTQSPTHLIKTRGQQVTLRCSPISGHKSVSWYQQVLGQGPQFIFQYYEKEERGRGNFPDRFSARQFPNYSSELNVNALLLGDSALYLCASSFQGSPYGYTFGSGTRLTVV.

The rearrangement joins TRBV29-1 to TRBJ1-2; D gene unclear. There are 13 residues in the CDR3. Trimming left V 7 bases short and J 2 bases short, with 14 bases between. From germline, CDR1 is SQVTM and CDR2 ANQGSEA. This chain's CDR3 is CSGGPLMNYGYTF. CDR3 bases: TGCAGCGGCGGCCCCCTTATGAACTATGGCTACACCTTC.

This clone was seen once. J is TRBJ2-7 and V is TRBV7-9; possibly TRBD1 for D (5 bases). This CDR3 spans 14 amino acids. V was trimmed by 3 bases and J by 2 bases, leaving 11 bases between them. Germline CDR1 reads SEHNR; CDR2 reads FQNEAQ (reference sequence). The CDR3 DNA reads TGTGCCAGCAGCTTGGGGCAGGAAGCCTACGAGCAGTACTTC. This sequence encodes CASSLGQEAYEQYF. The full variable domain, completed using reference TRBV7-9 and TRBJ2-7, is DTGVSQNPRHKITKRGQNVTFRCDPISEHNRLYWYRQTLGQGPEFLTYFQNEAQLEKSRLLSDRFSAERPKGSFSTLEIQRTEQGDSAMYLCASSLGQEAYEQYFGPGTRLTVT.

In its sample, this clone was seen once. This chain connects TRBV4-1 to TRBJ2-4; 10 bases fit TRBD2. Germline CDR1 is MGHRA and CDR2 is YSYEKL. Trimming removed 1 base from V and 6 bases from J; junction bases left unmatched: 9. The CDR3 sequence is 17 residues long. The CDR3 nucleotides are TGCGCCAGCAGCCAAGGTCCAGCGGGAGGGCCAGGAAACATTCAGTACTTC. The encoded protein is CASSQGPAGGPGNIQYF.

CDR3 DNA: TGTGCCAGTAGGAGCGGAGGGTTTTACAATGAGCAGTTCTTC. This codes for CASRSGGFYNEQFF. This rearrangement joins TRBV19 to TRBJ2-1; a possible D gene is TRBD2 (6 bases). Germline lookup yields CDR1 LNHDA and CDR2 SQIVND (reference sequence). This CDR3 has 14 amino acids. Trimming stripped 6 bases from V and 4 bases from J, with 13 bases between. The variable domain in full, completed from reference TRBV19 and TRBJ2-1, reads DGGITQSPKYLFRKEGQNVTLSCEQNLNHDAMYWYRQDPGQGLRLIYYSQIVNDFQKGDIAEGYSVSREKKESFPLTVTSAQKNPTAFYLCASRSGGFYNEQFFGPGTRLTVL.

The J gene is TRBJ2-5, the V gene TRBV5-1, with 8 bases aligning to TRBD1. In germline, CDR1 is SGHRS, CDR2 YFSETQ. The CDR3 runs to 16 residues. V lost 2 bases to trimming and J lost 5 bases; unmatched junction nucleotides: 11. The CDR3 protein is CASSFRFQGAGETQYF. The CDR3 region has the DNA TGCGCCAGCAGCTTTAGGTTCCAGGGGGCCGGGGAGACCCAGTACTTC.

The chain combines TRBV9 with TRBJ2-1; 7 nucleotides line up with TRBD2. Germline V CDR1 and CDR2: SGDLS, YYNGEE. The CDR3 is 14 amino acids. J was trimmed by 8 bases and V by 0 bases; bases with no gene match: 5. CDR3 DNA: TGTGCCAGCAGCGTAGCGGGAGGCAGGGATGAGCAGTTCTTC. Amino acid sequence: CASSVAGGRDEQFF.

The chain couples TRBV4-1 to TRBJ2-6, with a tentative D call TRBD1 (6 bases). The CDR3 loop spans 19 amino acids. The V and J ends lost 0 bases and 0 bases respectively, with 15 bases between them. Germline lookup yields CDR1 MGHRA and CDR2 YSYEKL. This chain's CDR3 is CASSQDSGDIHSGANVLTF. CDR3 nucleotides: TGCGCCAGCAGCCAAGATTCAGGGGATATCCACTCTGGGGCCAACGTCCTGACTTTC.

The chain employs TRBV27 and TRBJ2-5; 8 nucleotides agree with TRBD2. This CDR3 is 12 amino acids long. Germline CDR1 reads MNHEY; CDR2 reads SMNVEV (reference sequence). V gave up 11 bases and J gave up 5 bases; unmatched junction bases: 7. The CDR3 coding sequence is TGTGCCCCACGGGGGGGGAACGAGACCCAGTACTTC. Protein sequence: CAPRGGNETQYF.

This chain links TRBV19 with TRBJ1-2; 7 bases are shared with TRBD1. The CDR3 is 15 amino acids. Trimming at V came to 7 bases and at J to 3 bases, leaving 11 bases not matched to a gene. Germline V CDR1 and CDR2: LNHDA, SQIVND (reference sequence). The CDR3 DNA follows: TGTGCCAGTACCACCTACCGACAGGGCTACTATGGCTACACCTTC. As protein: CASTTYRQGYYGYTF.

In this sample, this clone turned up a few times. The V and J genes are TRBV6-5 and TRBJ1-2; TRBD1 matches 7 bases. Trimming at V came to 5 bases and at J to 6 bases, leaving 6 bases not matched to a gene. Germline-derived CDR1 and CDR2 are MNHEY and SVGAGI. The CDR3 is 13 residues long. CDR3 in amino acids: CASSDRVGDGYTF. The CDR3 region has the DNA TGTGCCAGCAGTGACAGGGTAGGGGATGGCTACACCTTC.

The V call is TRBV5-6, the J call TRBJ2-3, with 9 bases identical to TRBD2. The V gene end was trimmed by 0 bases and the J gene end by 6 bases; junction bases not matched to a gene: 8. This CDR3 is built from 16 residues. Germline-derived CDR1 and CDR2 are SGHDT and YYEEEE. Here the CDR3 reads CASSLVRGLAADTQYF. CDR3 nucleotide sequence: TGTGCCAGCAGCTTGGTTCGGGGACTAGCAGCCGATACGCAGTATTTT.

The chain employs TRBV7-7 and TRBJ2-2; D is possibly TRBD2 (5 bases). Trimming stripped 4 bases from V and 3 bases from J, with 12 bases between. This CDR3 is built from 15 residues. Germline V gene data show CDR1 as SSHAT and CDR2 as FNYEAQ (reference sequence). CDR3 loop: CASSSVRVDTGELFF. Written as DNA, the CDR3 is TGTGCCAGCAGCTCCGTGAGGGTGGACACCGGGGAGCTGTTTTTT.

The sample holds one count of this clone. This sequence joins TRBV4-1 and TRBJ2-7; TRBD2 aligns across 11 bases. V gave up 5 bases and J gave up 2 bases; unmatched junction bases: 8. The CDR3 is made up of 16 amino acids. The germline CDR1 and CDR2 sequences are MGHRA and YSYEKL. The CDR3 DNA reads as TGCGCCAGCAGCTACACTAGCGGGGGCCCAACCTACGAGCAGTACTTC. Translated: CASSYTSGGPTYEQYF.